This TCR beta chain was identified in a study of T cells after yellow fever vaccination. There are 14 residues in the CDR3. In germline, CDR1 is SGHDN, CDR2 FVKESK. V was cut by 0 bases and J by 10 bases, with 13 bases left in between. Via MiXCR, TCRdb re-called the 5' RACE reads, giving one row per CDR3 protein. The sample includes hundreds of thousands of distinct CDR3 sequences, about 12% of them seen just once. The receptor was isolated from a man aged 25 to 40 who received the YFV17D yellow fever vaccine. The chain combines TRBV14 with TRBJ2-1; D gene ambiguous. The sample in question was PBMCs, obtained on the day of the yellow fever booster vaccination. The CDR3 sequence is CASSQDMSGVEQFF. CDR3 coding DNA: TGTGCCAGCAGCCAAGACATGTCAGGTGTCGAGCAGTTCTTC.